This T cell receptor (beta chain) was documented in a study of T cell changes during pregnancy in multiple sclerosis. This clone was found a few times. The protocol was immunoSEQ multiplex PCR, while the TCRdb copy is restricted to in-frame clones and leaves out a portion. The top ten clones hold 0.8% to 0.95% of a sample with tens of thousands of clones, roughly 90% of them seen once. Germline trimming cut 0 bases from V and 7 bases from J; bases unmatched to any gene: 10. Germline assignment: CDR1 SGHNT and CDR2 YYREEE (reference sequence). CDR3 size: 17 residues. J is TRBJ2-1 and V is TRBV5-4; 10 bases line up with TRBD2. Sample: peripheral blood, taken before pregnancy. The receptor was derived from a female donor with multiple sclerosis, enrolled in a pregnancy study. The CDR3 reads CASSLEVSGGARNEQFF. The CDR3 coding sequence is TGTGCCAGCAGCTTGGAGGTCAGCGGGGGGGCGAGGAATGAGCAGTTCTTC.